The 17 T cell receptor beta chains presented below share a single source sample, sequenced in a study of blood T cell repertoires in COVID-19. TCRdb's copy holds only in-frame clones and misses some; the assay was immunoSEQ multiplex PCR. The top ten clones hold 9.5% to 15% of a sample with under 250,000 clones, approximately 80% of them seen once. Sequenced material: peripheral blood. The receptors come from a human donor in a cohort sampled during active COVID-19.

Written as DNA, the CDR3 is TGTGCCAGCAGCTTAGGCACAGCTCCGATCTCCTACGAGCAGTACTTC. It specifies CASSLGTAPISYEQYF. The V call is TRBV7-6, the J call TRBJ2-7; D unresolved. CDR3 length: 16 residues. With 1 base removed from V and 0 bases from J, the gap between germline ends came to 13 bases. Germline V gene data show CDR1 as SGHVS and CDR2 as FNYEAQ.

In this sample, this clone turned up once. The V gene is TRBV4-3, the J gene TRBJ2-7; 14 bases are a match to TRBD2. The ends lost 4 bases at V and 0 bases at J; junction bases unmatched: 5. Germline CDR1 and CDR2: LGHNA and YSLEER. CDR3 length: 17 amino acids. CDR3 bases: TGCGCCAGCAGCCTTCGACTAGCGGGGGGGAGCTCCTACGAGCAGTACTTC. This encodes CASSLRLAGGSSYEQYF.

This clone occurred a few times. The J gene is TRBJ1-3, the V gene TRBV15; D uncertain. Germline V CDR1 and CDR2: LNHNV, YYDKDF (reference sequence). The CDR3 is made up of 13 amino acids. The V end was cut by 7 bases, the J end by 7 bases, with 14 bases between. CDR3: CATTQSGGNTIYF. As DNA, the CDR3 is TGTGCCACCACCCAAAGTGGAGGGAACACCATATATTTT. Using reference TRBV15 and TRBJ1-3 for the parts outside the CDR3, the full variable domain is DAMVIQNPRYQVTQFGKPVTLSCSQTLNHNVMYWYQQKSSQAPKLLFHYYDKDFNNEADTPDNFQSRRPNTSFCFLDIRSPGLGDTAMYLCATTQSGGNTIYFGEGSWLTVV.

As DNA, the CDR3 is TGTGCCAGCAACGGGACACCGCGAGCTAACTATGGCTACACCTTC. Translated: CASNGTPRANYGYTF. This chain connects TRBV6-5 to TRBJ1-2; tentatively, D is TRBD1 (6 bases). This CDR3 has 15 residues. With 7 bases removed from V and 0 bases from J, the gap between germline ends came to 15 bases. Germline CDR1 MNHEY, CDR2 SVGAGI.

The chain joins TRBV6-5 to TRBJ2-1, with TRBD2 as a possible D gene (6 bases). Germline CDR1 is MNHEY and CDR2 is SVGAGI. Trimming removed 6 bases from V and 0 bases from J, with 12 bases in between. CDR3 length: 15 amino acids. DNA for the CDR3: TGTGCCAGCAGGATTAGCGGAAGCTCCTACAATGAGCAGTTCTTC. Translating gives CASRISGSSYNEQFF.

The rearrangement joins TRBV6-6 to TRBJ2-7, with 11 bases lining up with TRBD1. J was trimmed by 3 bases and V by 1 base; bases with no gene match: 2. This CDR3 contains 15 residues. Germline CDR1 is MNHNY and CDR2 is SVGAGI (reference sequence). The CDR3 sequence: CASSYFGTGGYEQYF. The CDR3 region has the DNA TGTGCCAGCAGTTACTTCGGGACAGGGGGCTACGAGCAGTACTTC.

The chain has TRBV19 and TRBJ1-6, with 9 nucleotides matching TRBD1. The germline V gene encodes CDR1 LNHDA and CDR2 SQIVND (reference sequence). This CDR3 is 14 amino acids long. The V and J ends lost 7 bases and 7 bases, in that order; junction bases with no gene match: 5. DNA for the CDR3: TGTGCCAGTAAAACTGGACAGGGGAATTCACCCCTCCACTTT. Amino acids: CASKTGQGNSPLHF.

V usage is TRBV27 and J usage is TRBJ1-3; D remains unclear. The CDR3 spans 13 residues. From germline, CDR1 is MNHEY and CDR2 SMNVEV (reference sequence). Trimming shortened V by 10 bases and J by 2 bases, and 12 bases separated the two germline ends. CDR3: CATSKNPGNTIYF. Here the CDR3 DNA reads TGTGCCACTTCTAAAAACCCTGGAAACACCATATATTTT.

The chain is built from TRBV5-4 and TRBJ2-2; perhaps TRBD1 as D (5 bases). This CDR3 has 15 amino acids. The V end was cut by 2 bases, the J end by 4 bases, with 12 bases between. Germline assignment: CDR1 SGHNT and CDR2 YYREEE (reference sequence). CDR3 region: CASSLSGLVTGELFF. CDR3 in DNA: TGTGCCAGCAGCTTATCAGGGTTGGTCACCGGGGAGCTGTTTTTT.

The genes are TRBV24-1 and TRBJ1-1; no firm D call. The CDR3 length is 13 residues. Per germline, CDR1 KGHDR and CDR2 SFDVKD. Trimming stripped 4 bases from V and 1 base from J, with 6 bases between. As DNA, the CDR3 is TGTGCCACCAGTGACCCTCGGAACACTGAAGCTTTCTTT. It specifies CATSDPRNTEAFF.

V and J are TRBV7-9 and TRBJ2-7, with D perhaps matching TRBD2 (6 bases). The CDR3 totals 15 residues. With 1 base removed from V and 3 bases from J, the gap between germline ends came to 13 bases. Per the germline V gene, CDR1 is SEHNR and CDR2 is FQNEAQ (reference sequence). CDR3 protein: CASSLVRAGSYEQYF. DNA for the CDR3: TGTGCCAGCAGCTTAGTTCGAGCGGGTAGCTACGAGCAGTACTTC.

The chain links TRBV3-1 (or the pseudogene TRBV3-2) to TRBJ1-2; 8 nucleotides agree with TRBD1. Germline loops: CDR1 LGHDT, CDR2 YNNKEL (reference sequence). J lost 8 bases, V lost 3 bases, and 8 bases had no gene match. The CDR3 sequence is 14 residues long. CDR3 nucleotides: TGTGCCAGCAGCCACGGACAGGGAGGACCCGGCTACACCTTC. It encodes CASSHGQGGPGYTF.

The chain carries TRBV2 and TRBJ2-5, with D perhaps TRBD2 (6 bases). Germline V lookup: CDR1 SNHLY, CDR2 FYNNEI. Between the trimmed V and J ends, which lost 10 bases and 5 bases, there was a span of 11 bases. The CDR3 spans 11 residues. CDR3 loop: CAKEEGETQYF. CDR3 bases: TGTGCCAAAGAGGAGGGCGAGACCCAGTACTTC.

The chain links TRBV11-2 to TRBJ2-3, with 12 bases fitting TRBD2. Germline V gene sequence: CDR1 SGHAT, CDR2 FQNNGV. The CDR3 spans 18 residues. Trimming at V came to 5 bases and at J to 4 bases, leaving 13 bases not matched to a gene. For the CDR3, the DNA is TGTGCCAGCAGCCGTAGACTGACTAGCGGGAGAATTTCAGATACGCAGTATTTT. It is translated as CASSRRLTSGRISDTQYF.

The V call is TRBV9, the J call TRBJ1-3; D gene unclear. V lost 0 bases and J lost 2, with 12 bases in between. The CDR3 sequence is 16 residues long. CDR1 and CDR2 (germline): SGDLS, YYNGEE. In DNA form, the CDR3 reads TGTGCCAGCAGCGTAGCTACGGGGTTCACTGGAAACACCATATATTTT. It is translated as CASSVATGFTGNTIYF.

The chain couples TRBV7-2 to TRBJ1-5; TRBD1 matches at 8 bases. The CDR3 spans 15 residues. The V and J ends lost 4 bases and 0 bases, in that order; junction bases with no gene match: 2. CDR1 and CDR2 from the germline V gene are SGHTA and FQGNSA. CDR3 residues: CASSWTGYSNQPQHF. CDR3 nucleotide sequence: TGTGCCAGCAGCTGGACAGGGTATAGCAATCAGCCCCAGCATTTT.

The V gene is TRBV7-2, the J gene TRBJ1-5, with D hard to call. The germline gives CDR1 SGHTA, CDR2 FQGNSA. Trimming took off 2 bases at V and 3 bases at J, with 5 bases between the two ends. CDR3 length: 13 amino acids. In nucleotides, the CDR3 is TGTGCCAGCAGCTTATGGGCCAATCAGCCCCAGCATTTT. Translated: CASSLWANQPQHF.